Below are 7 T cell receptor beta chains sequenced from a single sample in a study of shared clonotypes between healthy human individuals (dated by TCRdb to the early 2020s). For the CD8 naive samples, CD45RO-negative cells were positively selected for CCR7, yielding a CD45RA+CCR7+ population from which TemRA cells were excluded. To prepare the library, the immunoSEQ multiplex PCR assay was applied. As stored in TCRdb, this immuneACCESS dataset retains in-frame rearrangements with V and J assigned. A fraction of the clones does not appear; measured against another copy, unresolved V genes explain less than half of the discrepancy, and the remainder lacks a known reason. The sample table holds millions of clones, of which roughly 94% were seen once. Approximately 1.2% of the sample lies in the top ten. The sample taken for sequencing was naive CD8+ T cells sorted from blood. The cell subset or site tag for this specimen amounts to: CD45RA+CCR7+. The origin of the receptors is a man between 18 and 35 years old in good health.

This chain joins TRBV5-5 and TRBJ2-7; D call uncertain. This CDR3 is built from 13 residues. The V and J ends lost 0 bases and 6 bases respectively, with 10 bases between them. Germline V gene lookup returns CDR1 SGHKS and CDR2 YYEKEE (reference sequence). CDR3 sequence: CASSLVEAVEQYF. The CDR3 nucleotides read TGTGCCAGCAGCTTGGTTGAGGCGGTCGAGCAGTACTTC.

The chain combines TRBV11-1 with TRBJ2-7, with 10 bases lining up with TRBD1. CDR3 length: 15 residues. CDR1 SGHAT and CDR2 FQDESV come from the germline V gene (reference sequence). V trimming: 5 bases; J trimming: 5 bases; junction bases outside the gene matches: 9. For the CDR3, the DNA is TGTGCCAGCAGCCCCCGGGACAGGGGAGGGGACGAGCAGTACTTC. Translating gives CASSPRDRGGDEQYF.

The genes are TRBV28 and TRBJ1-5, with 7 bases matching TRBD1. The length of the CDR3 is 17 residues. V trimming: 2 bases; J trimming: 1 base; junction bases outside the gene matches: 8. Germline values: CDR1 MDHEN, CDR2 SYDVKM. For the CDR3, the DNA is TGTGCCAGCAGTTTAAGACAGGGAATAATAAGCAATCAGCCCCAGCATTTT. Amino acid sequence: CASSLRQGIISNQPQHF.

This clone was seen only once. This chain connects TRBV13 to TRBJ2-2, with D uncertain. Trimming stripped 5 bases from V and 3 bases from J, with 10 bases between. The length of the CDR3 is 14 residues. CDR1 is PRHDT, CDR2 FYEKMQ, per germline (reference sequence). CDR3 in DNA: TGTGCCAGCAGCCCTACCCGGGACACCGGGGAGCTGTTTTTT. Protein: CASSPTRDTGELFF.

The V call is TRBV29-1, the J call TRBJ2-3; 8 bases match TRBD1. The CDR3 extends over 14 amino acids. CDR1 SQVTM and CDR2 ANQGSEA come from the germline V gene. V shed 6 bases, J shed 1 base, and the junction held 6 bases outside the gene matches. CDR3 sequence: CSVLDRAGTDTQYF. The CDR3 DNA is TGCAGCGTCTTGGACAGGGCGGGCACAGATACGCAGTATTTT.

DNA of the CDR3: TGTGCCAGCAGACAAACAGTCGCTTTTAACGAGCAGTACTTC. It encodes CASRQTVAFNEQYF. The chain combines TRBV2 with TRBJ2-7, with D unclear. V was cut by 6 bases and J by 5 bases, with 17 bases left in between. In germline, CDR1 is SNHLY, CDR2 FYNNEI. This CDR3 has 14 amino acids.

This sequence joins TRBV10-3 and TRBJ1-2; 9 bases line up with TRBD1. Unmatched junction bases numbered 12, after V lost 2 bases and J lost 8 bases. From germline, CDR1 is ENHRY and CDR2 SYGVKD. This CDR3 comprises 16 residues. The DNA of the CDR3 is TGTGCCATCAGTGAGGCTACCCCAACAGGGGGCCGGGGCTACACCTTC. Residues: CAISEATPTGGRGYTF.